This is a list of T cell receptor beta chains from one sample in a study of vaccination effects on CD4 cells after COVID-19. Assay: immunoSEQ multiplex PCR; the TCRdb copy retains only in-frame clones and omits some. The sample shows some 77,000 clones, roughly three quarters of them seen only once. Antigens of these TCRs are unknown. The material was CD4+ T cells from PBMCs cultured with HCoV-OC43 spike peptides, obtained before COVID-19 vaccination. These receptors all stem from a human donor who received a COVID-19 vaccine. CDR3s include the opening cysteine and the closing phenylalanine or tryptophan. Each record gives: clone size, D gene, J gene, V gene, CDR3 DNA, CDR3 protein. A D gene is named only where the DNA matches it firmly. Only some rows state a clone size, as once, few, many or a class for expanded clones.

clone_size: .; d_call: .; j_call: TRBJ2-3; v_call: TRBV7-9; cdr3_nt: TGTGCCAGCAATAGGGATTTGGATACGCAGTATTTT; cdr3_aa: CASNRDLDTQYF
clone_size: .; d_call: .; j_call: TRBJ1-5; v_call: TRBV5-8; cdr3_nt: TGTGCCAGCAGCTTGGGCTCCGGGAGTGGAAATCAGCCCCAGCATTTT; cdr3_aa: CASSLGSGSGNQPQHF
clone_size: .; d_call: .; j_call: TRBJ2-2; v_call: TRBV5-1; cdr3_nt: TGCGCCAGCAGCGGCCGGGACTTAGCCGGGGAGCTGTTTTTT; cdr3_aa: CASSGRDLAGELFF
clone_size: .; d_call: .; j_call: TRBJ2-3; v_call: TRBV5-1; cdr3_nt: TGCGCCAGCAGCCGAGGGGCAGCTAGCACAGATACGCAGTATTTT; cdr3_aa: CASSRGAASTDTQYF
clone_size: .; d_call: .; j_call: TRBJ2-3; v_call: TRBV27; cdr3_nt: TGTGCCAGCAGTTTATGGCCCAGACGTGTGGGAGATACGCAGTATTTT; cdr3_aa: CASSLWPRRVGDTQYF
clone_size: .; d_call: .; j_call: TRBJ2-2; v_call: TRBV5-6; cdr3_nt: TGTGCCAGCAGCCTGGGGGAGGCCTACACCGGGGAGCTGTTTTTT; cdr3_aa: CASSLGEAYTGELFF
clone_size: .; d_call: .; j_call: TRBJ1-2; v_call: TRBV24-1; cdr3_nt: TGTGCCACCAGTGACGACAGGAACTATGGCTACACCTTC; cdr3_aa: CATSDDRNYGYTF
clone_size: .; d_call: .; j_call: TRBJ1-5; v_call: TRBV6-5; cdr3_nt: TGTGCCAGCACGCAGAGGGCCAATCAGCCCCAGCATTTT; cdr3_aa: CASTQRANQPQHF
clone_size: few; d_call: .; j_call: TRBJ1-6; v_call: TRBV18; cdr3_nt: TGTGCCACCCAGGGACTCGGAGATTCACCCCTCCACTTT; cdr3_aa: CATQGLGDSPLHF
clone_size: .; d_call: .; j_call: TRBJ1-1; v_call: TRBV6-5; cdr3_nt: TGTGCCAGCAGTCGACAGGTACTCGAAGCTTTCTTT; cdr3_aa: CASSRQVLEAFF
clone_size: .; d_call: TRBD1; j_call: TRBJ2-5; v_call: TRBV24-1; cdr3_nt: TGTGCCACCAGTGATTGGACAGGGGGCAGGGAGACCCAGTACTTC; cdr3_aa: CATSDWTGGRETQYF
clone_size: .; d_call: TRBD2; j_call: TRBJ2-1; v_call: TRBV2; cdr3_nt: TGTGCCAGCAGGCCGAATACGGGGGGGGGCCAAGCGCAGTTCTTC; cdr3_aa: CASRPNTGGGQAQFF
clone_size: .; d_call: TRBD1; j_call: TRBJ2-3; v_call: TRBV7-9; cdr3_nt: TGTGCCAGCAGCCCCGGACAGGGAGGCACAGATACGCAGTATTTT; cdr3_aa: CASSPGQGGTDTQYF